The TCR beta chain under discussion was sequenced for a study of shared clonotypes between healthy human individuals. CDR1 and CDR2 from the germline V gene are LGHNA and YSLEER. Trimming removed 4 bases at V and 1 base at J, with 10 bases between. This CDR3 contains 15 residues. The protocol was immunoSEQ multiplex PCR, while the TCRdb copy is restricted to in-frame clones and leaves out a portion. The sample holds over a million clones, 95% to 97% seen once. Donors included only healthy HIV-negative adults lacking recent acute infections or vaccinations. V usage is TRBV4-3 and J usage is TRBJ2-2; no clear D gene. This receptor was obtained from a man aged 25-40 years in good health. Material: naive CD4+ T cells sorted from blood. The subset was: CD45RA+ positively selected. CDR3 in DNA: TGCGCCAGCAGCCCTGAAGGGTTGAACACCGGGGAGCTGTTTTTT. It specifies CASSPEGLNTGELFF.